These 22 T cell receptor beta chains share one sample of origin, sequenced in a study of blood T cell repertoires in COVID-19. The table came from immunoSEQ multiplex PCR; TCRdb's copy has only in-frame clones and leaves some out. The sample lists some 190,000 clones, 75% to 85% seen once, with approximately 4.6% in the top ten. The sequencing sample was made of PBMCs or T cells enriched from blood (not recorded which). Receptor source: a man in his thirties or forties with acute COVID-19.

The chain recombines TRBV5-6 with TRBJ2-1, with TRBD1 matching over 8 bases. The CDR3 length is 15 residues. Germline CDR1 SGHDT, CDR2 YYEEEE. J gave up 3 bases and V 5 bases, and 7 bases lay outside the gene matches. The DNA of the CDR3 is TGTGCCAGCAGGACTGGGGACAGGCGCTACAATGAGCAGTTCTTC. Translation: CASRTGDRRYNEQFF.

The gene calls are TRBV3-1 (or the pseudogene TRBV3-2) and TRBJ1-2; TRBD1 is a possible D gene (5 bases). Per the germline V gene, CDR1 is LGHDT and CDR2 is YNNKEL (reference sequence). The CDR3 is made up of 14 amino acids. The V end was cut by 4 bases, the J end by 3 bases, with 12 bases between. This chain's CDR3 is CASSREGRDYGYTF. Here the CDR3 DNA reads TGTGCCAGCAGCCGGGAGGGACGGGACTATGGCTACACCTTC.

This chain uses TRBV28 with TRBJ1-2; D gene uncertain. There are 12 residues in the CDR3. V dropped 6 bases and J dropped 6 bases, with 11 bases sitting between them. Germline assignment: CDR1 MDHEN and CDR2 SYDVKM. The CDR3 region is CASRPKQDGYTF. As DNA, the CDR3 is TGTGCCAGCAGGCCGAAGCAGGATGGCTACACCTTC.

For this clone: This specimen includes other DNA sequences encoding the same CDR3. The genes are TRBV6-5 and TRBJ1-5, with D possibly matching TRBD1 (5 bases). The V gene lost 6 bases and the J gene lost 3 bases, with 12 bases spanning the gap. The CDR3 spans 14 residues. Germline loops: CDR1 MNHEY, CDR2 SVGAGI. Here the CDR3 reads CASRPTGNNQPQHF. The CDR3 DNA follows: TGTGCCAGCAGACCTACAGGTAACAATCAGCCCCAGCATTTT.

The chain uses TRBV27 and TRBJ1-5, with 10 bases matching TRBD1. The junction had 6 bases not matched to a gene; V was cut back by 6 bases and J by 4 bases. The germline gives CDR1 MNHEY, CDR2 SMNVEV (reference sequence). The CDR3 consists of 15 residues. CDR3 amino acids: CASRRDRGPNQPQHF. The CDR3 bases are TGTGCCAGCAGGAGAGACAGGGGGCCAAATCAGCCCCAGCATTTT.

The rearrangement uses TRBV5-4 and TRBJ2-5; the match to TRBD2 covers 9 bases. The germline gives CDR1 SGHNT, CDR2 YYREEE (reference sequence). Trimming cost V 6 bases and J 3 bases; bases outside gene matches: 6. The CDR3 sequence is 14 residues long. CDR3 sequence: CASKAGGLKETQYF. The CDR3 coding sequence is TGTGCCAGCAAAGCGGGGGGCCTAAAAGAGACCCAGTACTTC.

V usage is TRBV5-1 and J usage is TRBJ1-2; TRBD1 is a possible D gene (5 bases). The CDR3 consists of 14 residues. The V and J ends lost 0 bases and 3 bases respectively, with 9 bases between them. Germline V lookup: CDR1 SGHRS, CDR2 YFSETQ. The CDR3 DNA sequence: TGCGCCAGCAGCTTGGCCGTAGGGGACTATGGCTACACCTTC. It specifies CASSLAVGDYGYTF.

The chain links TRBV10-3 to TRBJ1-2, with 9 bases that match TRBD1. The length of the CDR3 is 14 residues. Germline CDR1 and CDR2: ENHRY and SYGVKD. V lost 6 bases, J lost 4 bases, and 6 bases stayed unmatched. CDR3 in amino acids: CAISAGTGSYGYTF. In nucleotides, the CDR3 is TGTGCCATCAGCGCGGGGACAGGGTCCTATGGCTACACCTTC.

The chain recombines TRBV7-2 with TRBJ2-7; 7 positions agree with TRBD2. CDR3 length: 17 amino acids. Germline CDR1 and CDR2: SGHTA and FQGNSA. V dropped 3 bases and J dropped 2; count of bases not matched to a gene: 13. Written as DNA, the CDR3 is TGTGCCAGCAGCTTTTGGGCGGGGGAGTCACTGACCTACGAGCAGTACTTC. It specifies CASSFWAGESLTYEQYF.

The rearrangement uses TRBV2 and TRBJ1-2; 8 nucleotides line up with TRBD1. Looked up from germline, CDR1 is SNHLY and CDR2 is FYNNEI. This CDR3 region has 12 residues. V lost 5 bases, J lost 7 bases, and 3 bases stayed unmatched. The CDR3 region is CASSRTGSGYTF. Here the CDR3 DNA reads TGTGCCAGCAGTCGGACAGGGAGTGGCTACACCTTC. Full variable domain (remainder filled in from reference TRBV2 and TRBJ1-2): EPEVTQTPSHQVTQMGQEVILRCVPISNHLYFYWYRQILGQKVEFLVSFYNNEISEKSEIFDDQFSVERPDGSNFTLKIRSTKLEDSAMYFCASSRTGSGYTFGSGTRLTVV.

V is TRBV10-3 and J is TRBJ2-5; D is unresolved. Judging by the DNA end, TRBJ2-7 fits better; the J call may be wrong. The CDR3 totals 12 residues. The germline V gene encodes CDR1 ENHRY and CDR2 SYGVKD. As DNA, the CDR3 is TGTGCCATCAGTGCCGGTGACTACGAGCAGTACTTC. This translates into CAISAGDYEQYF.

V is TRBV9 and J is TRBJ1-1, with unresolved D. V dropped 2 bases and J dropped 1 base, with 3 bases sitting between them. The CDR3 spans 12 residues. Germline loops: CDR1 SGDLS, CDR2 YYNGEE. The CDR3: CASSVQNTEAFF. Written as DNA, the CDR3 is TGTGCCAGCAGCGTTCAGAACACTGAAGCTTTCTTT. Looking up the rest from reference TRBV9 and TRBJ1-1 gives the full variable domain: DSGVTQTPKHLITATGQRVTLRCSPRSGDLSVYWYQQSLDQGLQFLIQYYNGEERAKGNILERFSAQQFPDLHSELNLSSLELGDSALYFCASSVQNTEAFFGQGTRLTVV.

The chain uses TRBV2 and TRBJ1-2; D is uncertain. CDR1 is SNHLY and CDR2 is FYNNEI in the germline V gene. The ends were cut back, 8 bases at V and 0 bases at J, with 10 bases in the middle. The CDR3 runs to 13 residues. The CDR3 bases are TGTGCCAGCGGGCAGGATTCTAACTATGGCTACACCTTC. Protein: CASGQDSNYGYTF.

J is TRBJ2-1 and V is TRBV5-1; D is undetermined. V was cut by 1 base and J by 0 bases, with 8 bases left in between. The germline gives CDR1 SGHRS, CDR2 YFSETQ. The length of the CDR3 is 15 residues. In DNA, the CDR3 is TGCGCCAGCAGCTTGACCACGAGCTCCTACAATGAGCAGTTCTTC. Translated, it gives CASSLTTSSYNEQFF.

The chain uses TRBV4-1 and TRBJ2-1; 8 bases map to TRBD2. This CDR3 has 16 residues. Per the germline V gene, CDR1 is MGHRA and CDR2 is YSYEKL. V dropped 0 bases and J dropped 3; count of bases not matched to a gene: 4. In DNA form, the CDR3 reads TGCGCCAGCAGCCAAGAGGTTAGCGGGGTCTACAATGAGCAGTTCTTC. It encodes CASSQEVSGVYNEQFF.

The V and J genes are TRBV7-9 and TRBJ2-6; D may be TRBD1 (5 bases). V was clipped by 4 bases and J by 4 bases, with 20 bases between them. The CDR3 runs 18 residues. Germline CDR1 and CDR2: SEHNR and FQNEAQ (reference sequence). As DNA, the CDR3 is TGTGCCAGCAGCTCCTATGACAGATCGGGCAAGGGGGCCAACGTCCTGACTTTC. This translates into CASSSYDRSGKGANVLTF. Drawing the rest from reference TRBV7-9 and TRBJ2-6, the complete variable domain is DTGVSQNPRHKITKRGQNVTFRCDPISEHNRLYWYRQTLGQGPEFLTYFQNEAQLEKSRLLSDRFSAERPKGSFSTLEIQRTEQGDSAMYLCASSSYDRSGKGANVLTFGAGSRLTVL.

The count of this clone is one. This chain uses TRBV6-2 or TRBV6-3 with TRBJ2-5; 8 bases fit TRBD1. The CDR3 has 16 amino acids. V trimming: 3 bases; J trimming: 1 base; junction bases outside the gene matches: 7. Germline CDR1 and CDR2: MNHEY and SVGEGT. The CDR3 nucleotides are TGTGCCAGCAGTTATTCCGGGACAGGACCCCAAGAGACCCAGTACTTC. Its translation is CASSYSGTGPQETQYF.

The genes are TRBV5-1 and TRBJ1-1; unclear D gene. The V gene lost 1 base and the J gene lost 4 bases, with 11 bases spanning the gap. CDR1 is SGHRS, CDR2 YFSETQ, per germline. This CDR3 comprises 14 residues. CDR3 DNA: TGCGCCAGCAGCTTGATAAAGGGAGGCACTGAAGCTTTCTTT. This translates into CASSLIKGGTEAFF.

This sequence joins TRBV5-4 and TRBJ1-1, with 9 bases that match TRBD1. Looked up from germline, CDR1 is SGHNT and CDR2 is YYREEE (reference sequence). The CDR3 has 14 residues. After removal of 5 bases from V and 1 base from J, the junction contained 3 bases not matched to a gene. CDR3 coding DNA: TGTGCCAGCAGGGGACAGGGTGCGAACACTGAAGCTTTCTTT. Protein product: CASRGQGANTEAFF.

This rearrangement joins TRBV27 to TRBJ2-7; 8 positions agree with TRBD2. The CDR3 contains 15 residues. Germline V lookup: CDR1 MNHEY, CDR2 SMNVEV (reference sequence). The trim removed 7 bases at V and 4 bases at J, leaving 12 bases unmatched. The CDR3: CASTPRGGGTYEQYF. CDR3 nucleotide sequence: TGTGCCAGCACCCCTCGGGGCGGGGGGACTTACGAGCAGTACTTC.

This chain joins TRBV10-3 and TRBJ1-2, with D uncertain. The CDR3 has 18 residues. Germline V CDR1 and CDR2: ENHRY, SYGVKD. Trimming shortened V by 3 bases and J by 2 bases, and 22 bases separated the two germline ends. The CDR3 protein is CAISESAKPAEGNYGYTF. The CDR3 DNA reads as TGTGCCATCAGTGAATCCGCGAAACCTGCGGAGGGAAACTATGGCTACACCTTC.

The rearrangement links TRBV12-3 or TRBV12-4 to TRBJ1-2; D gene ambiguous. This CDR3 is 13 amino acids long. Trimming took off 7 bases at V and 7 bases at J, with 16 bases between the two ends. CDR3 region: CASTLSSSLGYTF. CDR3 coding DNA: TGTGCCAGCACCCTATCTAGTAGTCTTGGCTACACCTTC.